The entry below describes one T cell receptor (beta chain). Its antigen is unknown. A junction boundary mismatches the germline segment, possibly from a read error. CDR3 of TCR beta was amplified by multiplex PCR that used 32 V and 13 J primers. TCRdb called the multiplex PCR reads again in MiXCR, with one record for every CDR3 protein. The sample lists around 20,000 distinct CDR3 sequences, approximately 26% occurring once. The source of the sample is a study of immune heterogeneity within non-small cell lung tumors. Germline loops: CDR1 GTSNPN, CDR2 SVGIG (reference sequence). The CDR3 totals 13 residues. For each sample, template was approximately 640 ng of bulk tumor genomic DNA. Surgical sampling yielded several biopsies per primary tumor (spaced far apart). Undergoing curative surgery were patients whose non-small cell lung cancer was untreated and newly diagnosed. Notes on the study in general: Within a patient, dominant CDR3 beta clonotypes were shared across sites, though different locations had unique frequent clones. Local T-cell clonality tracked local tumor mutational burden; the correlation was moderate but significant (R around 0.31). Largely different high-frequency T-cell receptor beta clonotypes were found between individual patients.

Sequencing was performed on lung tumor tissue. The sequence came from a man in his forties or fifties with non-small cell lung cancer. The rearrangement uses TRBV30 and TRBJ1-3; unclear D gene. The CDR3 bases are TGTGCCTGGAGTGAAGGGTACGGAAACACCATACATTTT. It codes for CAWSEGYGNTIHF.